Detailed here is one TCR beta chain. The antigen remains unidentified. Second-dose intervals near 4 or 12 weeks were combined. The sample is drawn from a study of T cell responses to AZD1222 COVID-19 vaccine. The study's findings and limits: With two AZD1222 doses given, Spike-specific TCR breadth and depth both rose. Possibly, clonal diversity was underestimated; donors were largely white British and included more females. Of the AZD1222 recipients, only 6 or 7 were seropositive at baseline.

Only in-frame clones appear in the TCRdb table, and some are missing; sequencing was by immunoSEQ multiplex PCR. The sample yields 110,000 to 150,000 clones, approximately 91% seen once. This TCR was sampled from an adult who received the AZD1222 COVID-19 vaccine. Specimen: peripheral blood, collected 28 days after the second AZD1222 dose.

CDR3 sequence reads: CASSPSLTEANYGYTF. The CDR3 bases are TGTGCCAGCTCACCTTCCCTCACAGAGGCTAACTATGGCTACACCTTC. This chain joins TRBV18 and TRBJ1-2; D not certain. The CDR3 totals 16 residues. Germline V gene lookup returns CDR1 KGHSH and CDR2 LQKENI. V was cut by 3 bases and J by 0 bases, with 14 bases left in between.